The present TCR beta chain was sequenced within a study of blood T cell repertoires in COVID-19. Participants' own reports of clinical history determined their cohort assignment. Two negative PCRs, clearance, or symptom resolution were required of recovered Cohort 3 donors. Sequencing used immunoSEQ multiplex PCR; TCRdb keeps in-frame clones, though not all of them. The sample consists of under 200,000 clones, 88% of them appearing once. The CDR3 is made up of 16 amino acids. CDR1 and CDR2 (germline): SGHRS, YFSETQ. V gave up 4 bases and J gave up 2 bases; unmatched junction bases: 9. This sequence joins TRBV5-1 and TRBJ2-1; 7 bases map to TRBD1. Sequences were obtained from PBMCs or T cells enriched from blood (not recorded which). This TCR was recovered from a woman in her forties or fifties who had recovered from COVID-19. The DNA for the CDR3 is TGCGCCAGCAGCCGACTGACAGGGCCGGCCTACAATGAGCAGTTCTTC. Translation: CASSRLTGPAYNEQFF.